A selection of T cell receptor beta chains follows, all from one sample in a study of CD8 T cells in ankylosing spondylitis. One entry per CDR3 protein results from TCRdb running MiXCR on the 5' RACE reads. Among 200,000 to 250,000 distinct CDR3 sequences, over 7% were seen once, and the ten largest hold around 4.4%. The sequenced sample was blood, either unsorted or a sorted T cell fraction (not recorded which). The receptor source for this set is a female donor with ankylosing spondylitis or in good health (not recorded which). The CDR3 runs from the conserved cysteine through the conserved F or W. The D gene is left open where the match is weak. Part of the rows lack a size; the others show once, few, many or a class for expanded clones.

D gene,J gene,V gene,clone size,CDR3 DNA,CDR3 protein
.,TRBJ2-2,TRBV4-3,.,TGCGCCAGCAGCCAAGATCACGGGGACACCGGGGAGCTGTTTTTT,CASSQDHGDTGELFF
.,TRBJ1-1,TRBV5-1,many,TGCGCCAGCAGCCCGGACAGTTGGAGGACTGAAGCTTTCTTT,CASSPDSWRTEAFF
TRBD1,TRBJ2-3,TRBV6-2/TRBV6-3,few,TGTGCCAGCAGTTCCAGGGGGACAGTCGGAAGTACAGATACGCAGTATTTT,CASSSRGTVGSTDTQYF
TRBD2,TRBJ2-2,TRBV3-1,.,TGTGCCAGCAGCCCCAACGGGGGGACCGGGGAGCTGTTTTTT,CASSPNGGTGELFF
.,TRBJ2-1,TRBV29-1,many,TGCAGCGTTCCCCTGACCATCCCCCTTACGGTTGAGCAGTTCTTC,CSVPLTIPLTVEQFF
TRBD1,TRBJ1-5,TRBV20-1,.,TGCTGTGCTAGACACGGACAGGGAGCCTATAGCAATCAGCCCCAGCATTTT,CCARHGQGAYSNQPQHF
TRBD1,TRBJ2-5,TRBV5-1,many,TGCGCCAGCAGCATAAGGACAGGGGAAGAGACCCAGTACTTC,CASSIRTGEETQYF
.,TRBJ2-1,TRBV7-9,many,TGTGCCAGCAGCTTAGGACAGGATCACAATGAGCAGTTCTTC,CASSLGQDHNEQFF
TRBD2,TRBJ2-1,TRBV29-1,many,TGCAGCGTAGGACTTTGGCTAGCGGGACGCCACAATGAGCAGTTCTTC,CSVGLWLAGRHNEQFF
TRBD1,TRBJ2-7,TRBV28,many,TGTGCCAGCAGTTTCGGACAGGGGGTGAAGTACGAGCAGTACTTC,CASSFGQGVKYEQYF
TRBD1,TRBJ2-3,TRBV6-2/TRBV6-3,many,TGTGCCAGCAGTCGCCACCGGGACAGGGGGACAGATACGCAGTATTTT,CASSRHRDRGTDTQYF
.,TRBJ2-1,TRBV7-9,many,TGTGCCAGCAGCTTAGCTGGGAGCGGCCCCTACAATGAGCAGTTCTTC,CASSLAGSGPYNEQFF
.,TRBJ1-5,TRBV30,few,TGTGCCTGGAACCAGAACCGATTGGAGCCCCAGCATTTT,CAWNQNRLEPQHF
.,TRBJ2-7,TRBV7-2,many,TGTGCCAGCAGCCCCGGGGCCCCAGAGCAGTACTTC,CASSPGAPEQYF
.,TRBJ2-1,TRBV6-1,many,TGTGCCGCTGGAGCCGGGTACTCCTACAATGAGCAGTTCTTC,CAAGAGYSYNEQFF
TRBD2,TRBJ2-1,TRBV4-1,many,TGCGCCAGCAGCCCAGATGGGGGGGAATCCTACAATGAGCAGTTCTTC,CASSPDGGESYNEQFF
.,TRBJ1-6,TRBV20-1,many,TGCAGTGCTAGAGATGGTGGGGGCTATAATTCACCCCTCCACTTT,CSARDGGGYNSPLHF
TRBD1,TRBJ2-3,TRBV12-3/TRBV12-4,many,TGTGCCAGCCCCCTCTTCCGGGACAGGGGTTTAGATACGCAGTATTTT,CASPLFRDRGLDTQYF
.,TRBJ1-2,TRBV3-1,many,TGTGCCAGCAGCCCCAATTCAATAGGTGGCTACACCTTC,CASSPNSIGGYTF
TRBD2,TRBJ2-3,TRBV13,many,TGTGCCAGCAGCTCTGGGACTAGCGGGAGTACCGATACGCAGTATTTT,CASSSGTSGSTDTQYF
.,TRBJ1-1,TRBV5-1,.,TGCGCCAGCGGAAAGGGGGACATTTACCAATCTTTGGGAGAAGCTTTCTTT,CASGKGDIYQSLGEAFF
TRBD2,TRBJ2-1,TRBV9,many,TGTGCCACCGGTCCATTTAGCGGGAGTGCATTCAATGAGCAGTTCTTC,CATGPFSGSAFNEQFF
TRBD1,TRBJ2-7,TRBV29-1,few,TGCAGCGTTGAATCAGGGGGCGACGAGCAGTACTTC,CSVESGGDEQYF
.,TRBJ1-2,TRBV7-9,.,TGTGCCAGCAGCTTAGCGCCTCCAGGGGACGATGGCTACACCTTC,CASSLAPPGDDGYTF
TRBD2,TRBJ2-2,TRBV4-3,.,TGCGCCAGCAGCCAAGAGCGGGAGTTTCGCACCGGGGAGCTGTTTTTT,CASSQEREFRTGELFF
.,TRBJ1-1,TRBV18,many,TGTGCCAGCTCACCGAAAACGGACACTGAAGCTTTCTTT,CASSPKTDTEAFF
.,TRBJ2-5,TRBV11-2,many,TGTGCCAGCAGCACAGGGAGTCAAGAGACCCAGTACTTC,CASSTGSQETQYF
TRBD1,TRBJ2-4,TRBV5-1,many,TGCGCCAGCAGCTTTAAATCGGGACAGACCAAAAACATTCAGTACTTC,CASSFKSGQTKNIQYF
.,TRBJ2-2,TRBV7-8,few,TGTGCCAGCAGCCAAAGGGTTGTGGGTACAGGGGAGCTGTTTTTT,CASSQRVVGTGELFF
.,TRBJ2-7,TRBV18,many,TGTGCCAGCTCACCCACCCAGGGGAGCTCCTACGAGCAGTACTTC,CASSPTQGSSYEQYF
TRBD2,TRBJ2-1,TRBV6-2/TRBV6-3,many,TGTGCCGCTGGGACTAGCGGCTACAATGAGCAGTTCTTC,CAAGTSGYNEQFF
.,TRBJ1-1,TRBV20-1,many,TGCAGTGCCGGGAAGACAGCGATGAACACTGAAGCTTTCTTT,CSAGKTAMNTEAFF
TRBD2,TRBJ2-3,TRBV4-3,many,TGCGCCAGCAGCCAGGGACTAGCAGAGAGCACAGATACGCAGTATTTT,CASSQGLAESTDTQYF